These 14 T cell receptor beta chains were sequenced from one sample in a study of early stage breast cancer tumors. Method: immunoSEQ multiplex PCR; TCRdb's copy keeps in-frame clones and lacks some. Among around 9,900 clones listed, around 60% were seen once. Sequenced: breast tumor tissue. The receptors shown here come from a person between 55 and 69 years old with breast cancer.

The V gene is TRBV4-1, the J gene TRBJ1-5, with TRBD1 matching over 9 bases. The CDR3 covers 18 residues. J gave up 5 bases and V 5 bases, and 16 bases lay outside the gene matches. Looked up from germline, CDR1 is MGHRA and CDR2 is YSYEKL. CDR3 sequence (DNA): TGCGCCAGCAGCTACCTTCCCCCCACAGACAGGGGGGATCAGCCCCAGCATTTT. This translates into CASSYLPPTDRGDQPQHF.

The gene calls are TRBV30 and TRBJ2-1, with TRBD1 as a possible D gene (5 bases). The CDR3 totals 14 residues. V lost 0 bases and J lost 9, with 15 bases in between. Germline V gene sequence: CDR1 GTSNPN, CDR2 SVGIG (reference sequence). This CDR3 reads CAWSVAIGAREQFF. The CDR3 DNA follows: TGTGCCTGGAGTGTAGCTATTGGGGCACGTGAGCAGTTCTTC.

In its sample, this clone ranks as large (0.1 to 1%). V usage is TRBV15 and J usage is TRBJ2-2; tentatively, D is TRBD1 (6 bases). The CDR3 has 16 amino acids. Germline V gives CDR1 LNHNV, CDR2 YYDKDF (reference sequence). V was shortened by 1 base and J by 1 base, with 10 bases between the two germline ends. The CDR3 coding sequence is TGTGCCACCAGCAGAGCCCCGGGACAGAACACCGGGGAGCTGTTTTTT. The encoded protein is CATSRAPGQNTGELFF.

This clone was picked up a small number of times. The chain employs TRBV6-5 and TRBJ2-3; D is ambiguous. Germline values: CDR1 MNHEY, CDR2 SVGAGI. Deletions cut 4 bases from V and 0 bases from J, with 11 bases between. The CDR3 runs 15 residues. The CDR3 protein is CASSWTRGSTDTQYF. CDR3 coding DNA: TGTGCCAGCAGTTGGACCCGTGGGAGCACAGATACGCAGTATTTT.

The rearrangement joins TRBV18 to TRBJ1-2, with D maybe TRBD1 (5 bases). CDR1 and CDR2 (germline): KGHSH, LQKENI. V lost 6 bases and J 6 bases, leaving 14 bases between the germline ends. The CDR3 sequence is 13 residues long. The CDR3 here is CASSWDSRDGYTF. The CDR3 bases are TGTGCCAGCTCGTGGGACTCTAGGGATGGCTACACCTTC.

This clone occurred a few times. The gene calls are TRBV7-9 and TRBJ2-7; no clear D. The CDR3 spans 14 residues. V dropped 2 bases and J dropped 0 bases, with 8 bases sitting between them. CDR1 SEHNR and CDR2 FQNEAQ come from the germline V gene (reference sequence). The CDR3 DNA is TGTGCCAGCAGCTTATCCCCGAGCTCCTACGAGCAGTACTTC. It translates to CASSLSPSSYEQYF. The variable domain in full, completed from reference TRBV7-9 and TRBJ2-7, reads DTGVSQNPRHKITKRGQNVTFRCDPISEHNRLYWYRQTLGQGPEFLTYFQNEAQLEKSRLLSDRFSAERPKGSFSTLEIQRTEQGDSAMYLCASSLSPSSYEQYFGPGTRLTVT.

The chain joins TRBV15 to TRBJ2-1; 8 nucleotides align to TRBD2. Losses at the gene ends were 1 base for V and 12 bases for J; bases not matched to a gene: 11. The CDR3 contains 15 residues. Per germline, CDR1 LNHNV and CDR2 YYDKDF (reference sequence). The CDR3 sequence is CATSRALAGPSGQFF. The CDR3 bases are TGTGCCACCAGCAGAGCCCTAGCGGGCCCCTCGGGGCAGTTCTTC.

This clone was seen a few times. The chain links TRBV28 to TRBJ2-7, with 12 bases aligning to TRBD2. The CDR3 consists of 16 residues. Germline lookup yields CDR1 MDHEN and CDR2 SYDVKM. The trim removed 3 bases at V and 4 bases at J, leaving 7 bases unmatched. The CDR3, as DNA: TGTGCCAGCAGTTTTCCGACTAGCGGGAGCCGATACGAGCAGTACTTC. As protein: CASSFPTSGSRYEQYF.

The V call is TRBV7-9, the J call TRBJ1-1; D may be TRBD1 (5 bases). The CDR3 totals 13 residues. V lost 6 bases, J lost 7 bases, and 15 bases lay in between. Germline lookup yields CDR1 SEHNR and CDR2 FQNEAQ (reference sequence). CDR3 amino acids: CASSRGNRDEAFF. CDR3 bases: TGTGCCAGCAGTAGGGGTAATAGAGATGAAGCTTTCTTT.

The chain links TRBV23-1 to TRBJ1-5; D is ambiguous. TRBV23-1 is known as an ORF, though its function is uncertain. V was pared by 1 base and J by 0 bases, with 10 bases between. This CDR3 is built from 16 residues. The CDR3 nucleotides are TGCGCCAGCAGTCAATACCTCAGCAATAGCAATCAGCCCCAGCATTTT. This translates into CASSQYLSNSNQPQHF.

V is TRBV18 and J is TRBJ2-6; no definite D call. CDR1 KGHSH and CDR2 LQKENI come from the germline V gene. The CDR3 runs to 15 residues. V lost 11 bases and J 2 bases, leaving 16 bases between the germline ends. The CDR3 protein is CAANRGSTGANVLTF. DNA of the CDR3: TGTGCCGCTAATCGAGGCTCTACTGGGGCCAACGTCCTGACTTTC.

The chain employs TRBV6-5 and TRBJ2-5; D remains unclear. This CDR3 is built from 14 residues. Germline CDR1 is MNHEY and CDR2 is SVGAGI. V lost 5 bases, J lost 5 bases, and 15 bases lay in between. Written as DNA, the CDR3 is TGTGCCAGCAGTCCCGGGTGGGCTATCGAGACCCAGTACTTC. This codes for CASSPGWAIETQYF.

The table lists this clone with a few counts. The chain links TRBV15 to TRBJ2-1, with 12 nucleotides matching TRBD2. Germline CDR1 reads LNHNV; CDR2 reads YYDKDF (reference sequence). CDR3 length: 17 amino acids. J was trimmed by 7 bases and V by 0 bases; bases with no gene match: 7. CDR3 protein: CATSRDRLAGGVNEQFF. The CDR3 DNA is TGTGCCACCAGCAGAGATCGCCTAGCGGGAGGGGTAAATGAGCAGTTCTTC.

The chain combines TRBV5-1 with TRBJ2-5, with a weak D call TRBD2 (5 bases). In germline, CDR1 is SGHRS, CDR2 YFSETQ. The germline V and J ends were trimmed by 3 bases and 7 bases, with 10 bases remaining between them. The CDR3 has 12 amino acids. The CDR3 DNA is TGCGCCAGCAGCTCGGACTCGAGGACCCAGTACTTC. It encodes CASSSDSRTQYF.